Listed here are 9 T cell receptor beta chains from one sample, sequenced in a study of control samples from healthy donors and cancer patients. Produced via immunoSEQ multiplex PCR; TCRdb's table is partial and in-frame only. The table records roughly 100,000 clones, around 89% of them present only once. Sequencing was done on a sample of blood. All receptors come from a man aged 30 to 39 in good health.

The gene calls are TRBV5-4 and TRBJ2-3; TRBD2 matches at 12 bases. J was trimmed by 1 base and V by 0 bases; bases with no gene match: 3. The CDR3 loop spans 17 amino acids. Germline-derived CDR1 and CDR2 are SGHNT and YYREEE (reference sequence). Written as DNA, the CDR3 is TGTGCCAGCAGCTTGGACCTAGCGGGAGGGGGCACAGATACGCAGTATTTT. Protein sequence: CASSLDLAGGGTDTQYF.

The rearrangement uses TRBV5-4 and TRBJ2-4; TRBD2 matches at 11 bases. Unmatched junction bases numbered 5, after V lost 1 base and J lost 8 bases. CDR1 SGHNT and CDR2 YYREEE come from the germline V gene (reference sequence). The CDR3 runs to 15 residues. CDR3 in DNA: TGTGCCAGCAGCTTGAAACTAGCGGGGGTGTACATTCAGTACTTC. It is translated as CASSLKLAGVYIQYF.

The CDR3 here is CATQWGAADTQYF. CDR3 nucleotide sequence: TGTGCCACCCAATGGGGGGCCGCAGATACGCAGTATTTT. The gene calls are TRBV24-1 and TRBJ2-3, with D perhaps TRBD1 or TRBD2 (6 bases each). Between the trimmed V and J ends, which lost 9 bases and 4 bases, there was a span of 13 bases. Per the germline V gene, CDR1 is KGHDR and CDR2 is SFDVKD. The CDR3 covers 13 residues.

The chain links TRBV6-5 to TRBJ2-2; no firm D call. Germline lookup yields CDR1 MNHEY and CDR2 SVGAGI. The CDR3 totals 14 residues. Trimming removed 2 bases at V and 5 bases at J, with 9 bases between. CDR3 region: CASSYERRTGELFF. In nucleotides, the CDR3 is TGTGCCAGCAGTTACGAGAGAAGGACCGGGGAGCTGTTTTTT.

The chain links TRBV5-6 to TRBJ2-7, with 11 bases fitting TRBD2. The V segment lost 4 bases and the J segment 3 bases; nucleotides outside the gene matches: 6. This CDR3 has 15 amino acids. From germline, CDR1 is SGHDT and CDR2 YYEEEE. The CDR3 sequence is CASSTLAGGYYEQYV. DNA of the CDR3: TGTGCCAGCAGCACCCTAGCGGGGGGATACTACGAGCAGTACGTC.

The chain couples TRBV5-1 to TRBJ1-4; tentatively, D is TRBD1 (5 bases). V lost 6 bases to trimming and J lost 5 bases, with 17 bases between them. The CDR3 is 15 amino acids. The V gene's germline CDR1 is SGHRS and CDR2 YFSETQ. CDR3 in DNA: TGCGCCAGCACCCTCGAGGGGCAGCAAAATGAAAAACTGTTTTTT. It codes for CASTLEGQQNEKLFF.

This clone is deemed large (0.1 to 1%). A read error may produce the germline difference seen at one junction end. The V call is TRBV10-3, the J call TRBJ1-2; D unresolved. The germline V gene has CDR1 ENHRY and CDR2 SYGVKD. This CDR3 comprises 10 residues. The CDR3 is CAIQPQEPNF. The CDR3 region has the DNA TGTGCCATCCAACCTCAGGAGCCTAACTTC.

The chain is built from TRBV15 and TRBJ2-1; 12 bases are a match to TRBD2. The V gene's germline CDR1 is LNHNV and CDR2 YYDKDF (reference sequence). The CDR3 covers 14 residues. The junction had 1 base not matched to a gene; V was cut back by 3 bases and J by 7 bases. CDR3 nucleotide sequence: TGTGCCACCAGCAGCGGGACTAGCGGGAATGAGCAGTTCTTC. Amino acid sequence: CATSSGTSGNEQFF.

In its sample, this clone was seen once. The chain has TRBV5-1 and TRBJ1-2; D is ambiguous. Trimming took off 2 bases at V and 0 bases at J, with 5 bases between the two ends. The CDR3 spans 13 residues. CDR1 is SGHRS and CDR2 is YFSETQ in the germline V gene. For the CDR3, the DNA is TGCGCCAGCAGCTTTAGGGCTAACTATGGCTACACCTTC. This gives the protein CASSFRANYGYTF.